The 9 T cell receptor beta chains given below trace back to one sample, sequenced in a study of response to subunit inactivated influenza vaccine. Each CDR3 protein is one row after TCRdb ran MiXCR on the RT-PCR reads. The sample shows about 610,000 distinct CDR3 sequences, about 14% of them seen only once. The sample was PBMCs from blood, taken about 13 days after vaccination. These receptors were taken from a man between 50 and 59 years old who received an inactivated influenza vaccine.

The table lists this clonotype with a few counts. V is TRBV6-1 and J is TRBJ1-3; D not resolved. The CDR3 totals 15 residues. From germline, CDR1 is MNHNS and CDR2 SASEGT. V lost 2 bases and J lost 0, with 8 bases in between. DNA for the CDR3: TGTGCCAGCAGTGAACAGGTGTTCTCTGGAAACACCATATATTTT. Translated: CASSEQVFSGNTIYF.

This clonotype was counted only a few times. This chain links TRBV24-1 with TRBJ2-7, with no clear D. V shed 0 bases and J shed 6 bases, with 2 bases lying between them. The germline gives CDR1 KGHDR, CDR2 SFDVKD. The CDR3 covers 11 residues. CDR3 DNA sequence: TGTGCCACCAGTGATTTGTCCGAGCAGTACTTC. Amino acids: CATSDLSEQYF.

This clonotype was detected a few times. The V and J genes are TRBV11-3 and TRBJ2-3, with D unclear. Germline CDR1 and CDR2: SGHNT and YENEEA. The CDR3 has 16 residues. With 2 bases removed from V and 6 bases from J, the gap between germline ends came to 18 bases. The CDR3 DNA is TGTGCCAGCAGCTTAAGGACGGTTCCCCCCAGGGATACGCAGTATTTT. Encoded protein: CASSLRTVPPRDTQYF.

The V call is TRBV30, the J call TRBJ1-6; 8 bases align to TRBD1. The CDR3 contains 15 residues. Germline loops: CDR1 GTSNPN, CDR2 SVGIG (reference sequence). V dropped 2 bases and J dropped 7; count of bases not matched to a gene: 7. This CDR3 is CAWSFRQGRNSPLHF. CDR3 bases: TGTGCCTGGAGTTTCAGACAGGGGAGAAATTCACCCCTCCACTTT. Looking up the rest from reference TRBV30 and TRBJ1-6 gives the full variable domain: SQTIHQWPATLVQPVGSPLSLECTVEGTSNPNLYWYRQAAGRGLQLLFYSVGIGQISSEVPQNLSASRPQDRQFILSSKKLLLSDSGFYLCAWSFRQGRNSPLHFGNGTRLTVT.

This chain joins TRBV7-2 and TRBJ2-3; TRBD2 aligns across 7 bases. V shed 5 bases and J 2 bases; nucleotides not matched to a gene: 7. CDR1 is SGHTA and CDR2 is FQGNSA in the germline V gene. The CDR3 length is 15 residues. CDR3 residues: CASSPAGLNTDTQYF. In DNA, the CDR3 is TGTGCCAGCAGCCCAGCGGGGTTGAACACAGATACGCAGTATTTT.

Comment on this clonotype: A much larger clone sits a single nucleotide away, making a read error possible. The V and J genes are TRBV20-1 and TRBJ2-3; unclear D gene. The J call may be wrong; the DNA end is better matched by TRBJ1-5. CDR1 and CDR2 (germline): DFQATT, SNEGSKA (reference sequence). CDR3 length: 15 amino acids. The CDR3 loop reads CSAPGLAGRTDTQHF. CDR3 coding DNA: TGCAGTGCGCCAGGACTAGCAGGAAGGACGGATACGCAGCATTTT.

This clonotype has more than one count but fewer than ten. The chain carries TRBV5-1 and TRBJ2-1, with 10 bases fitting TRBD1. V trimming: 1 base; J trimming: 8 bases; junction bases outside the gene matches: 3. Germline CDR1 and CDR2: SGHRS and YFSETQ. The CDR3 is made up of 14 amino acids. In DNA form, the CDR3 reads TGCGCCAGCAGCTTGTCGGGGACAGGGGATGAGCAGTTCTTC. It translates to CASSLSGTGDEQFF.

This clonotype has just a few counts. J is TRBJ1-5 and V is TRBV10-3; 9 nucleotides agree with TRBD1. The germline gives CDR1 ENHRY, CDR2 SYGVKD. V dropped 9 bases and J dropped 7; count of bases not matched to a gene: 7. This CDR3 comprises 13 residues. CDR3 DNA sequence: TGTGCCATAGGACAGGGGCGCCAGCAGCCCCAGCATTTT. Encoded protein: CAIGQGRQQPQHF.

The chain has TRBV18 and TRBJ2-2; D gene uncertain. The CDR3 is made up of 16 amino acids. Germline V CDR1 and CDR2: KGHSH, LQKENI. The V end was cut by 2 bases, the J end by 4 bases, with 14 bases between. The CDR3 here is CASSPIGSGATGELFF. CDR3 coding DNA: TGTGCCAGCTCACCAATTGGGTCTGGAGCCACCGGGGAGCTGTTTTTT.